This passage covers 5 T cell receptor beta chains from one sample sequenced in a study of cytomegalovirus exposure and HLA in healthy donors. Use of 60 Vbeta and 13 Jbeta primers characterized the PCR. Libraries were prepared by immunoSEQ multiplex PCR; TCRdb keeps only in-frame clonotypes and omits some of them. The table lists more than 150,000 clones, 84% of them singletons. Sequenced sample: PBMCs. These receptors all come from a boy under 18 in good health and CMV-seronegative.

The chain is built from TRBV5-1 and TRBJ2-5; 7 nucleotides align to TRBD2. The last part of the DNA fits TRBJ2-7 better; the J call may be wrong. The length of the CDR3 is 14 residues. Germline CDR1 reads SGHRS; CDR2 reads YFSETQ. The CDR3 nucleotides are TGCGCCAGCACAATCGGGGTAGCGGGCAACGAGCAGTACTTC. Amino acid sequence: CASTIGVAGNEQYF.

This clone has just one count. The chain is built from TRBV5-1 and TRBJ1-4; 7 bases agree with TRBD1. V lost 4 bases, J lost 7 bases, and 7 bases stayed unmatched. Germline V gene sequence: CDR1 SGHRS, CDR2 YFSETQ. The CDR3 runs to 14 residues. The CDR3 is CASSGETGREKLFF. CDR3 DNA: TGCGCCAGCAGCGGGGAGACAGGGCGTGAAAAACTGTTTTTT.

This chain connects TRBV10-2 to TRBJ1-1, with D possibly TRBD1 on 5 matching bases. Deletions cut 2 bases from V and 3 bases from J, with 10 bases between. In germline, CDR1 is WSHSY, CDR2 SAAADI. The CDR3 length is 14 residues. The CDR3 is CASSEVGDYTEAFF. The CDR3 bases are TGCGCCAGCAGTGAGGTAGGGGATTACACTGAAGCTTTCTTT.

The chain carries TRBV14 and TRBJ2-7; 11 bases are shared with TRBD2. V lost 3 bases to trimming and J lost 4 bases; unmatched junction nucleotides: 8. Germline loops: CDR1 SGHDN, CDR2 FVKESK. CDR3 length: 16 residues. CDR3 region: CASSHGTTSGRYEQYF. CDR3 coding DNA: TGTGCCAGCAGCCACGGCACTACTAGCGGGAGATACGAGCAGTACTTC.

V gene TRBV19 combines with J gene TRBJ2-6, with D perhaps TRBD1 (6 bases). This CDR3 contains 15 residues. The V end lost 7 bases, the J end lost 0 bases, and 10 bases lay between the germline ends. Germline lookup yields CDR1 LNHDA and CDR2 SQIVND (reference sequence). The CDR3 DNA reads TGTGCCAGTACCAGGGGCATCTCTGGGGCCAACGTCCTGACTTTC. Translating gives CASTRGISGANVLTF.